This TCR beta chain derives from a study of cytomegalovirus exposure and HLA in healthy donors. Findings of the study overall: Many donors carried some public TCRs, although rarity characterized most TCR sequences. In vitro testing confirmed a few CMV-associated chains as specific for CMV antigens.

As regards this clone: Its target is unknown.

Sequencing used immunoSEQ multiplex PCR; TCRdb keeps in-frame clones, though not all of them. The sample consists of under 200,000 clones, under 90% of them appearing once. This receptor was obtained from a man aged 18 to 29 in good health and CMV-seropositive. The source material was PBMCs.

CDR3: CASSVGLAENNEQFF. DNA for the CDR3: TGTGCCAGCAGCGTCGGACTAGCGGAAAACAATGAGCAGTTCTTC. This chain links TRBV11-3 with TRBJ2-1, with TRBD2 identical over 10 bases. This CDR3 region has 15 residues. Germline V gives CDR1 SGHNT, CDR2 YENEEA. J gave up 5 bases and V 5 bases, and 6 bases lay outside the gene matches.